This entry lists 17 T cell receptor beta chains sequenced from one sample in a study of blood T cell repertoires in COVID-19. Repertoires were generated with immunoSEQ multiplex PCR, while TCRdb's copy carries only in-frame clones and drops some. The data show roughly 250,000 clones, approximately 88% seen once. Sequencing was done on a sample of PBMCs or T cells enriched from blood (not recorded which). The origin of the receptors is a woman between 40 and 50 years old with acute COVID-19.

The chain carries TRBV9 and TRBJ2-4; 7 bases are a match to TRBD1. Germline CDR1 SGDLS, CDR2 YYNGEE. The J segment lost 1 base and the V segment lost 3 bases, leaving 4 bases of the junction unmatched. The CDR3 extends over 15 amino acids. The CDR3 sequence: CASSATGTAKNIQYF. CDR3 bases: TGTGCCAGCAGCGCGACAGGGACGGCCAAAAACATTCAGTACTTC.

J is TRBJ2-3 and V is TRBV5-6; unclear D gene. V shed 0 bases and J shed 5 bases, with 4 bases lying between them. Germline V lookup: CDR1 SGHDT, CDR2 YYEEEE. The CDR3 loop spans 12 amino acids. As DNA, the CDR3 is TGTGCCAGCAGCTTGGAGCTAGATACGCAGTATTTT. This gives the protein CASSLELDTQYF.

This rearrangement joins TRBV11-2 to TRBJ2-5; 8 positions match TRBD1. This CDR3 has 16 residues. The V gene's germline CDR1 is SGHAT and CDR2 FQNNGV. Trimming took 5 bases from V and 5 from J; bases not matched to a gene: 13. The CDR3, as DNA: TGTGCCAGCAGCCTGACTGGAGCAGGGGGCTCCGAGACCCAGTACTTC. This gives the protein CASSLTGAGGSETQYF.

The J gene is TRBJ2-1, the V gene TRBV7-9, with 8 bases fitting TRBD2. V shed 5 bases, J shed 0 bases, and the junction held 6 bases outside the gene matches. The CDR3 runs to 16 residues. Germline V CDR1 and CDR2: SEHNR, FQNEAQ (reference sequence). The DNA for the CDR3 is TGTGCCAGCAGCCTCGGACTAGCCAACTCCTACAATGAGCAGTTCTTC. It codes for CASSLGLANSYNEQFF.

The gene calls are TRBV7-2 and TRBJ2-5; 11 nucleotides agree with TRBD1. CDR3 length: 13 amino acids. The V segment lost 5 bases and the J segment 5 bases; nucleotides outside the gene matches: 1. Per germline, CDR1 SGHTA and CDR2 FQGNSA. In nucleotides, the CDR3 is TGTGCCAGCAGCGGACAGGGGGCCGAGACCCAGTACTTC. Protein sequence: CASSGQGAETQYF.

The genes are TRBV11-2 and TRBJ2-1; TRBD2 matches 7 bases. The V gene end was trimmed by 1 base and the J gene end by 8 bases; junction bases not matched to a gene: 8. The CDR3 sequence is 15 residues long. CDR1 SGHAT and CDR2 FQNNGV come from the germline V gene. CDR3 sequence (DNA): TGTGCCAGCAGCTTAGGAGCGGGACCCCTCGATGAGCAGTTCTTC. Encoded protein: CASSLGAGPLDEQFF.

The rearrangement uses TRBV20-1 and TRBJ2-1, with D possibly matching TRBD2 (5 bases). Germline loops: CDR1 DFQATT, CDR2 SNEGSKA (reference sequence). The V end lost 3 bases, the J end lost 6 bases, and 15 bases lay between the germline ends. The CDR3 has 14 residues. This chain's CDR3 is CSASLGRWGNEQFF. The DNA for the CDR3 is TGCAGTGCTAGTTTAGGGAGATGGGGCAATGAGCAGTTCTTC.

The J gene is TRBJ1-2, the V gene TRBV3-1 (or the pseudogene TRBV3-2); D is ambiguous. V gave up 0 bases and J gave up 5 bases, with 7 bases separating them. The CDR3 is 13 residues long. Germline V gene lookup returns CDR1 LGHDT and CDR2 YNNKEL (reference sequence). CDR3 amino acids: CASSQESGYGYTF. CDR3 DNA sequence: TGTGCCAGCAGCCAAGAAAGCGGTTATGGCTACACCTTC.

V gene TRBV5-1 combines with J gene TRBJ1-3; no reliable D call. This CDR3 is built from 15 residues. Germline V CDR1 and CDR2: SGHRS, YFSETQ. V was clipped by 4 bases and J by 0 bases, with 11 bases between them. DNA of the CDR3: TGCGCCAGCAGCGCCGACGGGAGCTCTGGAAACACCATATATTTT. It codes for CASSADGSSGNTIYF.

Only one count was recorded for this clone. This chain uses TRBV6-6 with TRBJ1-4; TRBD1 agrees at 11 bases. Per germline, CDR1 MNHNY and CDR2 SVGAGI (reference sequence). The CDR3 totals 12 residues. Losses at the gene ends were 8 bases for V and 10 bases for J; bases not matched to a gene: 3. CDR3 region: CASGQGASKLFF. The CDR3 DNA sequence: TGTGCCAGCGGACAGGGGGCGTCAAAACTGTTTTTT.

V usage is TRBV7-8 and J usage is TRBJ1-4, with D perhaps matching TRBD1 (5 bases). The length of the CDR3 is 14 residues. Trimming pared 3 bases from V and 1 base from J, leaving 6 bases between. Germline V gene sequence: CDR1 SGHVS, CDR2 FQNEAQ. The CDR3 loop is CASSFRETNEKLFF. The CDR3 DNA follows: TGTGCCAGCAGCTTCAGGGAAACTAATGAAAAACTGTTTTTT.

J is TRBJ2-3 and V is TRBV13; 9 bases match TRBD2. Per germline, CDR1 PRHDT and CDR2 FYEKMQ (reference sequence). CDR3 length equals 17 residues. Trimming removed 5 bases from V and 0 bases from J; junction bases left unmatched: 9. DNA of the CDR3: TGTGCCAGCAGCGTCCGATTAGCGGGAGCTAGCACAGATACGCAGTATTTT. Translation: CASSVRLAGASTDTQYF.

This rearrangement joins TRBV6-5 to TRBJ2-5, with a tentative D call TRBD1 (6 bases). The V end lost 10 bases, the J end lost 7 bases, and 16 bases lay between the germline ends. CDR3 length: 12 residues. Germline V gene sequence: CDR1 MNHEY, CDR2 SVGAGI. CDR3 in DNA: TGTGCCATATCGGGACAAGGAGGGACCCAGTACTTC. Its protein is CAISGQGGTQYF.

The V call is TRBV19, the J call TRBJ1-3, with 8 bases identical to TRBD1. With V trimmed by 6 bases and J by 0 bases, 10 bases remained unmatched. CDR3 length: 17 amino acids. The V gene's germline CDR1 is LNHDA and CDR2 SQIVND (reference sequence). In DNA form, the CDR3 reads TGTGCCAGTAGAAAAAACAGGGGGACCAGCTCTGGAAACACCATATATTTT. This codes for CASRKNRGTSSGNTIYF.

The rearrangement links TRBV5-4 to TRBJ2-5; D perhaps matches TRBD1 (6 bases). V was shortened by 4 bases and J by 4 bases, with 20 bases between the two germline ends. From germline, CDR1 is SGHNT and CDR2 YYREEE (reference sequence). The CDR3 extends over 16 amino acids. In DNA, the CDR3 is TGTGCCAGCAGCCCGGTGGCAGGGGAAGTTCGAGAGACCCAGTACTTC. Its protein product is CASSPVAGEVRETQYF.

The chain employs TRBV10-2 and TRBJ1-4; weak D call: TRBD1 (6 bases). Germline loops: CDR1 WSHSY, CDR2 SAAADI. This CDR3 is built from 14 residues. Trimming cost V 4 bases and J 4 bases, with 10 bases left between them. The DNA of the CDR3 is TGCGCCAGCAGTGCGAGACAGGATAATGAAAAACTGTTTTTT. It specifies CASSARQDNEKLFF.

The chain recombines TRBV7-9 with TRBJ1-4; D call uncertain. Germline CDR1 SEHNR, CDR2 FQNEAQ (reference sequence). CDR3 length: 14 residues. Trimming pared 6 bases from V and 3 bases from J, leaving 11 bases between. The CDR3 sequence: CASRAGGANEKLFF. The CDR3 DNA reads as TGTGCCAGCAGGGCAGGAGGAGCTAATGAAAAACTGTTTTTT.